These 18 T cell receptor delta chains originate from one sample sequenced in a study of gamma-delta T cells after stem cell transplantation. TCRdb fed the RT-PCR reads to CATT. Of about 1,000 delta-chain clones listed, 1% to 1.5% are singletons. Sequencing was done on a sample of gamma-delta T cells. Receptors originate from a human donor. It is not recorded whose cells these are; they may come from a transplant donor.

Comment on this clone: A far larger clone is off by one base, so a read error is likely. The chain employs TRDV2 and TRDJ1; 12 nucleotides match TRDD3. The junction had 15 bases not matched to a gene; V was cut back by 5 bases and J by 0 bases. Germline CDR1 and CDR2: GEAIGNYY and EKD. The CDR3 is 19 residues long. The CDR3 nucleotides are TGTGCCTGTGGCCCAGTACTGGGGGATACTTTCCGGTACACCGATAAACTCATCTTT. It encodes CACGPVLGDTFRYTDKLIF.

Comments on this clone: The translation of this DNA and the TCRdb protein of a much larger clone differ at residue 5, probably owing to a read error; the protein shown here is translated from the DNA. The V call is TRDV2, the J call TRDJ1; 7 bases fit TRDD3. This CDR3 has 14 amino acids. Per germline, CDR1 GEAIGNYY and CDR2 EKD. V trimming: 3 bases; J trimming: 5 bases; junction bases outside the gene matches: 8. The CDR3 bases are TGTGCCTGTGACCCGTTACTGGGGAAAGATAAACTCATCTTT. Encoded protein: CACDPLLGKDKLIF.

This clone was counted only a few times. This likely came from a read error, as a far larger clone is one base away. The chain uses TRDV2 and TRDJ1, with 12 bases that match TRDD3. The V segment lost 2 bases and the J segment 8 bases; nucleotides outside the gene matches: 29. The CDR3 covers 22 residues. CDR1 and CDR2 from the germline V gene are GEAIGNYY and EKD. CDR3 coding DNA: TGTGCCTGTGACAAGGTCACGCCTGGGGGATACGACCCCCCCGAGGCAGAGGGCAAACTCATCTTT. It codes for CACDKVTPGGYDPPEAEGKLIF.

The table lists this clone with a few counts. This could be a read error, since a much larger clone is one nucleotide away. The rearrangement uses TRDV1 and TRDJ1; 11 positions match TRDD3. Germline V gene data show CDR1 as TSWWSYY and CDR2 as QGS. The length of the CDR3 is 29 residues. Germline trimming cut 3 bases from V and 0 bases from J; bases unmatched to any gene: 42. The CDR3, as DNA: TGTGCTCTTGGGGATGTCTTTCCTGATTGTTGGGGGATACGGCCTTCGTGTATAACCCTTATCAACTACACCGATAAACTCATCTTT. Its translation is CALGDVFPDCWGIRPSCITLINYTDKLIF.

A word on this clone: Distinct nucleotide sequences in the sample also encode this CDR3. This rearrangement joins TRDV2 to TRDJ1; possible D gene TRDD3, 6 bases. This CDR3 spans 14 amino acids. V lost 0 bases and J 1 base, leaving 8 bases between the germline ends. Germline V CDR1 and CDR2: GEAIGNYY, EKD. The DNA of the CDR3 is TGTGCCTGTGACACCGTTGGGGGCACCGATAAACTCATCTTT. As protein: CACDTVGGTDKLIF.

This clone is large. The sample contains more than one DNA sequence encoding this CDR3. This chain links TRDV2 with TRDJ1; possible D gene TRDD2, 9 bases. This CDR3 has 22 residues. The V end lost 0 bases, the J end lost 0 bases, and 31 bases lay between the germline ends. CDR1 is GEAIGNYY, CDR2 EKD, per germline. In nucleotides, the CDR3 is TGTGCCTGTGACACCGTAAAAACCTTCCTACTGGGGGGAGCCCCGTACACCGATAAACTCATCTTT. Protein sequence: CACDTVKTFLLGGAPYTDKLIF.

Within the sample, this clone is large. Other DNA variants within this sample encode the same CDR3. The V call is TRDV3, the J call TRDJ1; tentative D call: TRDD3 (5 bases). In germline, CDR1 is TVYSNPD, CDR2 GDNSRS (reference sequence). The CDR3 spans 24 residues. Trimming pared 2 bases from V and 0 bases from J, leaving 43 bases between. Here the CDR3 reads CAFVGTVTFVFNSLPIQDTDKLIF. CDR3 nucleotides: TGTGCCTTTGTGGGGACCGTTACCTTTGTCTTCAATTCACTCCCAATTCAGGACACCGATAAACTCATCTTT.

V gene TRDV2 combines with J gene TRDJ1; possible D gene TRDD3, 9 bases. V was pared by 4 bases and J by 2 bases, with 22 bases between. The CDR3 consists of 17 residues. Germline V gene data show CDR1 as GEAIGNYY and CDR2 as EKD. The DNA of the CDR3 is TGTGCCTGTGATCAACTTCCTACTCTGGGGGATACCGATAAACTCATCTTT. Translation: CACDQLPTLGDTDKLIF.

Details on this clone: The TCRdb protein comes from a much larger clone and disagrees with this DNA's translation at residue 10, likely due to a read error; the protein given here is derived from the DNA. This sequence joins TRDV2 and TRDJ1; 9 bases match TRDD3. CDR3 size: 17 residues. V dropped 3 bases and J dropped 0; count of bases not matched to a gene: 10. CDR1 GEAIGNYY and CDR2 EKD come from the germline V gene. CDR3 nucleotide sequence: TGTGCCTGTGACCCAGTACTGGGGGAGGGGTACACCGATAAACTCATCTTT. It specifies CACDPVLGEGYTDKLIF.

About this clone itself: TCRdb's protein, taken from a much larger clone, differs from this DNA's translation at residue 8, likely owing to a read error; the protein displayed comes from the DNA. The chain couples TRDV2 to TRDJ1, with unresolved D. This CDR3 contains 16 residues. Per the germline V gene, CDR1 is GEAIGNYY and CDR2 is EKD. Trimming took off 0 bases at V and 0 bases at J, with 13 bases between the two ends. CDR3 DNA sequence: TGTGCCTGTGACACCCTGTCTTGGACTAACACCGATAAACTCATCTTT. It is translated as CACDTLSWTNTDKLIF.

This clone showed up just a few times. TCRdb's protein for this DNA is that of a much larger clone and differs from the translation at residue 3, likely a read error; the protein shown is the DNA translation. This chain joins TRDV2 and TRDJ1; D unresolved. This CDR3 is 15 amino acids long. Germline V CDR1 and CDR2: GEAIGNYY, EKD. CDR3 residues: CARDGLLKYTDKLIF. CDR3 DNA: TGTGCCCGTGACGGGCTACTGAAGTACACCGATAAACTCATCTTT.

In its sample, this clone was seen a few times. The chain links TRDV2 to TRDJ1; 10 bases line up with TRDD3. Germline-derived CDR1 and CDR2 are GEAIGNYY and EKD. CDR3 length: 17 amino acids. Trimming cost V 2 bases and J 3 bases; bases outside gene matches: 11. The CDR3: CACDIVGDTSRADKLIF. CDR3 DNA sequence: TGTGCCTGTGACATCGTGGGGGATACCTCACGGGCCGATAAACTCATCTTT.

Worth noting for this clone: This likely stems from a read error, as it lies one base from a far larger clone. Other DNA sequences of this sample code for an identical CDR3. The chain combines TRDV2 with TRDJ3; weak D call: TRDD3 (5 bases). The CDR3 has 17 residues. The V gene's germline CDR1 is GEAIGNYY and CDR2 EKD. Here the CDR3 DNA reads TGCGCCTGTGACACTCCTGCCGGGGACTGGGACACCCGACAGATGTTTTTC. It is translated as CACDTPAGDWDTRQMFF.

This clone was recorded a few times. This DNA translates differently at residue 3 from the TCRdb protein, which is that of a much larger clone; a read error is likely, and the protein shown is the DNA's own translation. The chain links TRDV2 to TRDJ1; TRDD3 matches 10 bases. The V gene's germline CDR1 is GEAIGNYY and CDR2 EKD. This CDR3 spans 18 amino acids. DNA of the CDR3: TGTGCCGGTGACTTACTGGGGGATGCGCGAGAACCTACCGATAAACTCATCTTT. It specifies CAGDLLGDAREPTDKLIF.

Regarding this clone: This DNA's translation differs at residue 14 from TCRdb's protein, which comes from a much larger clone; a read error is likely, and the protein shown is translated from the DNA. The genes are TRDV2 and TRDJ1, with a tentative D call TRDD3 (6 bases). V lost 3 bases, J lost 4 bases, and 29 bases lay in between. CDR3 length: 19 residues. CDR1 GEAIGNYY and CDR2 EKD come from the germline V gene. CDR3 sequence reads: CACDGLSGDARLNIDKLIF. DNA of the CDR3: TGTGCCTGTGACGGTTTATCTGGGGATGCTCGACTTAACATCGATAAACTCATCTTT.

By frequency in the sample, this clone is large. The chain links TRDV1 to TRDJ1; 11 bases line up with TRDD3. Germline values: CDR1 TSWWSYY, CDR2 QGS. This CDR3 is 29 amino acids long. V was pared by 3 bases and J by 0 bases, with 42 bases of the junction left unmatched. Here the CDR3 reads CALGDVFPGCWGIRPSCITLINYTDKLIF. For the CDR3, the DNA is TGTGCTCTTGGGGATGTCTTTCCTGGTTGTTGGGGGATACGGCCTTCGTGTATAACCCTTATCAACTACACCGATAAACTCATCTTT.

A note on this clone: A much more abundant neighbour one base away suggests this may be a read error. The limits of the CDR3 on the DNA are not certain, so only TCRdb's listed CDR3 is given. The CDR3 sequence: CACDGVGGGNQYTDKLIF. This sequence joins TRDV2 and TRDJ1; TRDD3, as called in the table, went unchecked against the DNA. CDR1 is GEAIGNYY, CDR2 EKD, per germline. Ends included, the CDR3 has 18 residues.

Sample share makes this clone hyperexpanded (1% or more). At the DNA level, this CDR3 is encoded by other sequences in the same sample as well. The chain links TRDV2 to TRDJ1; perhaps TRDD3 as D (6 bases). The CDR3 spans 19 residues. Germline loops: CDR1 GEAIGNYY, CDR2 EKD. V was shortened by 3 bases and J by 0 bases, with 25 bases between the two germline ends. The CDR3 here is CACDGLSGDARLNTDKLIF. DNA for the CDR3: TGTGCCTGTGACGGTTTATCTGGGGATGCTCGACTTAACACCGATAAACTCATCTTT.